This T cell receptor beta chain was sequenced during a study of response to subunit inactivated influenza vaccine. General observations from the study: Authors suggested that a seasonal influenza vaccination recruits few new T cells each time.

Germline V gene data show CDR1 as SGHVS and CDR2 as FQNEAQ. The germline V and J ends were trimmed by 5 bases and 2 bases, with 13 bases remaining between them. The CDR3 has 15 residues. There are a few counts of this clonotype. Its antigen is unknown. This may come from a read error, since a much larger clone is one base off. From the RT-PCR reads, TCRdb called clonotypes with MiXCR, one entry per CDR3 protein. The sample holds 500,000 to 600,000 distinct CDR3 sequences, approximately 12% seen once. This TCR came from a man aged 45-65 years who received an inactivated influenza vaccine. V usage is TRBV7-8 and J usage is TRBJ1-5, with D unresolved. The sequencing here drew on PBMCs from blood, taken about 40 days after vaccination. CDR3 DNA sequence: TGTGCCAGCAGCCTCCTGGCAGCCCGCAATCAGCCCCAGCATTTT. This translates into CASSLLAARNQPQHF.